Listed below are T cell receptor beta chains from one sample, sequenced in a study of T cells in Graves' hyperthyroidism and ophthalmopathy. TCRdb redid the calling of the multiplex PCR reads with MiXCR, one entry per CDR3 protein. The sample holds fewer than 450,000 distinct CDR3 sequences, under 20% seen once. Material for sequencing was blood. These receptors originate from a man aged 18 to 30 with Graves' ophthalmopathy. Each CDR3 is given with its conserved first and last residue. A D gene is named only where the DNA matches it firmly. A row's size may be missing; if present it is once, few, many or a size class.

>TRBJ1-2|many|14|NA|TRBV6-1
TGTGCCAGCAATCCCGATGGCCTCCTCTATGGCTACACCTTC
CASNPDGLLYGYTF
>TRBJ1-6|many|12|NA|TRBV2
TGTGCCACGGAGCCCGGTAATTCACCCCTCCACTTT
CATEPGNSPLHF
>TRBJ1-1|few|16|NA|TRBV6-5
TGTGCCAGCAGTTACGCAGGCCACAGCCAGAACACTGAAGCTTTCTTT
CASSYAGHSQNTEAFF
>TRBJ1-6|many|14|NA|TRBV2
TGTGCCAGCAGCTCGGACGGATCAAATTCACCCCTCCACTTT
CASSSDGSNSPLHF
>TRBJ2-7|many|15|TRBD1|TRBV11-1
TGTGCCAGCAGCTTAGCGGGGACAGGGACGTACGAGCAGTACTTC
CASSLAGTGTYEQYF
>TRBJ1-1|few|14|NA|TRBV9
TGTGCCAGCAGCGTAGTTGAGGGGCAGACTGAAGCTTTCTTT
CASSVVEGQTEAFF
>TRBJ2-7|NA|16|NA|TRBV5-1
TGCGCCAGCAGCTTGAGAGGCCGGGACCGCTCCTACGAGCAGTACTTC
CASSLRGRDRSYEQYF
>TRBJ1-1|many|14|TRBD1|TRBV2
TGTGCCAGCACCGTGTCGGGGACAGAAGGTGAAGCTTTCTTT
CASTVSGTEGEAFF
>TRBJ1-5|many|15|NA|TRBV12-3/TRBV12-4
TGTGCCAGCAGCGGACATCTCTATAGCAATCAGCCCCAGCATTTT
CASSGHLYSNQPQHF
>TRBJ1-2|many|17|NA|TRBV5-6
TGTGCCAGCAGCTTTAAGGGATCGGGACAAGGAGTGAGGGGCTACACCTTC
CASSFKGSGQGVRGYTF
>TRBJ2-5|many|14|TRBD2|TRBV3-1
TGTGCCAGCAGCCGGCCCGGGGGGGCGGAGACCCAGTACTTC
CASSRPGGAETQYF
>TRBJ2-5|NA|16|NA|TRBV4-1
TGCGCCAGCAGCCAAGACACCGGGGCCGGGTTAGAGACCCAGTACTTC
CASSQDTGAGLETQYF
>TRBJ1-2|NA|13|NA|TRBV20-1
TGCAGTGCCTACGGCCCAGATGGCTATGGCTACACCTTC
CSAYGPDGYGYTF
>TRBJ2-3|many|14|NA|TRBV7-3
TGTGCCAGCAGCTTGGGGGCGGTTCCAGATACGCAGTATTTT
CASSLGAVPDTQYF
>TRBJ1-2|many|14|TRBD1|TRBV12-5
TGTGCTAGCACCCGGACAGGGGCAAACTATGGCTACACCTTC
CASTRTGANYGYTF
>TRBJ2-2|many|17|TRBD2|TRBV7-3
TGTGCCAGCAGCTTAAGCGGACTAGCGGGGGCAACCGGGGAGCTGTTTTTT
CASSLSGLAGATGELFF
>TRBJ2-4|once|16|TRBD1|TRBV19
TGTGCCAGTAGTAACGGACAGGGCCTAGCCAAAAACATTCAGTACTTC
CASSNGQGLAKNIQYF
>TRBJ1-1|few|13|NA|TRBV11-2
TGTGCCAGCAGCTTAGAGGGAGGCGCTGAAGCTTTCTTT
CASSLEGGAEAFF
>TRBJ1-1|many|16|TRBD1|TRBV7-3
TGTGCCAGCAGCCCTGACAGCGGGACAGGGGGAATGAAAGCTTTCTTT
CASSPDSGTGGMKAFF
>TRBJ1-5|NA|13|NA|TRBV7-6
TGTGCCAGCAGCCCAGGGGAGGGTCAGCCCCAGCATTTT
CASSPGEGQPQHF
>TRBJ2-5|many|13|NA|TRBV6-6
TGTGCCAGCAGTTACAGGGGGAAAGAGACCCAGTACTTC
CASSYRGKETQYF
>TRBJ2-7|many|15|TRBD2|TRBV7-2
TGTGCCAGCAGCTCGACTAGCGGGGGGCACTACGAGCAGTACTTC
CASSSTSGGHYEQYF
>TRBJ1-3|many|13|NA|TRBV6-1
TGTGCCAGCAGTGGGGACTCTGGAAACACCATATATTTT
CASSGDSGNTIYF
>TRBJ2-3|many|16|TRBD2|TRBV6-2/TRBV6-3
TGTGCCAGCAGTTACTCTTCAACTAGCGGCACAGATACGCAGTATTTT
CASSYSSTSGTDTQYF
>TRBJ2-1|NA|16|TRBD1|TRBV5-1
TGCGCCAGCAGCTACCCCCCGGACAGGGACTACAATGAGCAGTTCTTC
CASSYPPDRDYNEQFF
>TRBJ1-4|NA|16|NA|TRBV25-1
TGTGCCAGCAGTGAGATAAGGGGGGGCGCGCATGAAAAACTGTTTTTT
CASSEIRGGAHEKLFF
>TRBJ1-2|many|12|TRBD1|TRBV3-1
TGTGCCAGCAGCCAGGAGGACAGGGCGAGGACCTTC
CASSQEDRARTF
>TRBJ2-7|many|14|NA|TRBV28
TGTGCCAGCGGCTCAGGGGTGGTAAGTTACGAGCAGTACTTC
CASGSGVVSYEQYF
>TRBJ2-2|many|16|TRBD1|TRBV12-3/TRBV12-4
TGTGCCAGCAGTACCCCGGACAGGCTTAACACCGGGGAGCTGTTTTTT
CASSTPDRLNTGELFF
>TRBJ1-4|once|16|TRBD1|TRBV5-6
TGTGCCAGCAGCGCGCTACCGGGACAGGGAGGTGAAAAACTGTTTTTT
CASSALPGQGGEKLFF